Listed below are T cell receptor beta chains from one sample, sequenced in a study of OX40 agonist ivuxolimab in advanced cancers. TCRdb's table, derived via immunoSEQ multiplex PCR, lists solely in-frame clones and lacks some. The table records about 110,000 clones, approximately 90% of them present only once. The sequenced sample was CD4+ or CD8+ T cells sorted from blood, obtained in a trial of the OX40 agonist ivuxolimab. Source of these receptors: an adult with an advanced solid tumor such as melanoma, head and neck, liver or kidney cancer. Both conserved end residues are part of each CDR3. The D gene is left open where the match is weak. Rows give clone size only sometimes, using once, few, many, or a class for an expanded clone.

v_call: TRBV27
cdr3_length: 14
j_call: TRBJ2-3
clone_size: NA
d_call: NA
cdr3_aa: CASSLRLSTDTQYF
cdr3_nt: TGTGCCAGCAGCCTTCGACTTAGCACAGATACGCAGTATTTT

v_call: TRBV29-1
cdr3_length: 15
j_call: TRBJ2-5
clone_size: NA
d_call: TRBD2
cdr3_aa: CSVEGAGGPRETQYF
cdr3_nt: TGCAGCGTTGAGGGAGCGGGAGGGCCACGGGAGACCCAGTACTTC

v_call: TRBV6-5
cdr3_length: 14
j_call: TRBJ2-4
clone_size: NA
d_call: NA
cdr3_aa: CASRKGGVKNIQYF
cdr3_nt: TGTGCCAGCAGGAAGGGCGGAGTCAAAAACATTCAGTACTTC

v_call: TRBV21-1
cdr3_length: 19
j_call: TRBJ1-2
clone_size: NA
d_call: NA
cdr3_aa: CASSKCRPSESQGARGYTF
cdr3_nt: TGTGCCAGCAGCAAATGCCGGCCCTCAGAATCACAGGGGGCACGCGGCTACACCTTC

v_call: TRBV2
cdr3_length: 13
j_call: TRBJ1-1
clone_size: NA
d_call: NA
cdr3_aa: CASSEDMRTEAFF
cdr3_nt: TGTGCCAGCAGTGAAGATATGAGGACTGAAGCTTTCTTT

v_call: TRBV6-1
cdr3_length: 15
j_call: TRBJ1-4
clone_size: NA
d_call: TRBD1
cdr3_aa: CASSLRDRGGEKLFF
cdr3_nt: TGTGCCAGCAGTCTCCGGGACAGAGGGGGTGAAAAACTGTTTTTT

v_call: TRBV7-9
cdr3_length: 14
j_call: TRBJ1-1
clone_size: NA
d_call: NA
cdr3_aa: CASSPRAGNTEAFF
cdr3_nt: TGTGCCAGCAGCCCCCGGGCAGGGAACACTGAAGCTTTCTTT

v_call: TRBV19
cdr3_length: 13
j_call: TRBJ1-2
clone_size: once
d_call: TRBD1
cdr3_aa: CASSQDRESGYTF
cdr3_nt: TGTGCCAGTAGCCAGGACAGGGAGAGTGGCTACACCTTC

v_call: TRBV7-4
cdr3_length: 13
j_call: TRBJ2-3
clone_size: NA
d_call: NA
cdr3_aa: CASSPLATDTQYF
cdr3_nt: TGTGCCAGCAGCCCCCTAGCGACCGATACGCAGTATTTT

v_call: TRBV6-5
cdr3_length: 16
j_call: TRBJ2-7
clone_size: NA
d_call: NA
cdr3_aa: CASSYSNPRVADEQYF
cdr3_nt: TGTGCCAGCAGTTACTCGAACCCCCGGGTGGCTGACGAGCAGTACTTC

v_call: TRBV5-1
cdr3_length: 15
j_call: TRBJ2-1
clone_size: NA
d_call: NA
cdr3_aa: CASSPEQGYYNEQFF
cdr3_nt: TGCGCCAGCAGCCCGGAACAGGGTTATTACAATGAGCAGTTCTTC

v_call: TRBV11-2
cdr3_length: 13
j_call: TRBJ1-1
clone_size: NA
d_call: NA
cdr3_aa: CASSPQPDTEAFF
cdr3_nt: TGTGCCAGCAGCCCTCAACCCGACACTGAAGCTTTCTTT

v_call: TRBV9
cdr3_length: 13
j_call: TRBJ1-3
clone_size: NA
d_call: NA
cdr3_aa: CASSVAVGNTIYF
cdr3_nt: TGTGCCAGCAGCGTAGCTGTTGGAAACACCATATATTTT

v_call: TRBV11-2
cdr3_length: 13
j_call: TRBJ2-1
clone_size: NA
d_call: NA
cdr3_aa: CASNGRTYNEQFF
cdr3_nt: TGTGCCAGCAACGGCCGCACCTACAATGAGCAGTTCTTC

v_call: TRBV19
cdr3_length: 14
j_call: TRBJ2-4
clone_size: NA
d_call: TRBD1
cdr3_aa: CASRNGQVRNIQYF
cdr3_nt: TGTGCCAGTAGGAACGGACAGGTTCGGAACATTCAGTACTTC

v_call: TRBV29-1
cdr3_length: 12
j_call: TRBJ2-5
clone_size: NA
d_call: NA
cdr3_aa: CSVVGRTETQYF
cdr3_nt: TGCAGCGTTGTAGGGCGCACAGAGACCCAGTACTTC

v_call: TRBV12-5
cdr3_length: 17
j_call: TRBJ1-1
clone_size: NA
d_call: TRBD1
cdr3_aa: CASGLPWTGFGNTEAFF
cdr3_nt: TGTGCTAGTGGTTTGCCCTGGACAGGGTTCGGCAACACTGAAGCTTTCTTT

v_call: TRBV7-3
cdr3_length: 16
j_call: TRBJ2-1
clone_size: once
d_call: TRBD2
cdr3_aa: CASSLMPSGAYNEQFF
cdr3_nt: TGTGCTAGCAGCTTAATGCCTAGCGGAGCCTACAATGAGCAGTTCTTC

v_call: TRBV5-1
cdr3_length: 13
j_call: TRBJ2-7
clone_size: NA
d_call: NA
cdr3_aa: CASSLIRSYEQYF
cdr3_nt: TGCGCCAGCAGCTTGATTCGATCCTACGAGCAGTACTTC

v_call: TRBV18
cdr3_length: 15
j_call: TRBJ1-5
clone_size: NA
d_call: NA
cdr3_aa: CASSPAADLNQPQHF
cdr3_nt: TGTGCCAGCTCACCAGCCGCAGACTTGAATCAGCCCCAGCATTTT

v_call: TRBV6-5
cdr3_length: 15
j_call: TRBJ2-5
clone_size: NA
d_call: NA
cdr3_aa: CASSSQGGHRETQYF
cdr3_nt: TGTGCCAGCAGTTCCCAAGGGGGACACCGGGAGACCCAGTACTTC

v_call: TRBV6-5
cdr3_length: 16
j_call: TRBJ2-1
clone_size: NA
d_call: TRBD2
cdr3_aa: CASSLSGLAVYNEQFF
cdr3_nt: TGTGCCAGCAGTTTATCGGGACTAGCGGTCTACAATGAGCAGTTCTTC

v_call: TRBV10-1
cdr3_length: 13
j_call: TRBJ2-3
clone_size: NA
d_call: NA
cdr3_aa: CASRYGLGDTQYF
cdr3_nt: TGCGCCAGCAGATACGGACTTGGGGATACGCAGTATTTT

v_call: TRBV9
cdr3_length: 13
j_call: TRBJ2-5
clone_size: NA
d_call: NA
cdr3_aa: CASSASYQETQYF
cdr3_nt: TGTGCCAGCAGCGCCTCTTACCAAGAGACCCAGTACTTC

v_call: TRBV7-9
cdr3_length: 15
j_call: TRBJ1-3
clone_size: NA
d_call: NA
cdr3_aa: CASSAGTATGNTIYF
cdr3_nt: TGTGCCAGCAGCGCCGGGACGGCTACTGGAAACACCATATATTTT

v_call: TRBV18
cdr3_length: 14
j_call: TRBJ1-2
clone_size: NA
d_call: NA
cdr3_aa: CASSRQVELYGYTF
cdr3_nt: TGTGCCAGCTCTCGCCAAGTGGAGCTCTATGGCTACACCTTC

v_call: TRBV9
cdr3_length: 15
j_call: TRBJ1-1
clone_size: NA
d_call: TRBD1
cdr3_aa: CASSVAAGGNTEAFF
cdr3_nt: TGTGCCAGCAGCGTAGCCGCAGGGGGCAACACTGAAGCTTTCTTT

v_call: TRBV9
cdr3_length: 17
j_call: TRBJ1-3
clone_size: once
d_call: NA
cdr3_aa: CASSARQDSFSGNTIYF
cdr3_nt: TGTGCCAGCAGCGCGCGACAGGATTCCTTCTCTGGAAACACCATATATTTT

v_call: TRBV5-1
cdr3_length: 14
j_call: TRBJ2-2
clone_size: NA
d_call: TRBD1
cdr3_aa: CASIEGRGTGELFF
cdr3_nt: TGCGCCAGCATCGAGGGCAGGGGGACCGGGGAGCTGTTTTTT

v_call: TRBV5-4
cdr3_length: 15
j_call: TRBJ2-5
clone_size: NA
d_call: NA
cdr3_aa: CASSFTTAGGETQYF
cdr3_nt: TGTGCCAGCAGCTTCACGACCGCCGGAGGAGAGACCCAGTACTTC

v_call: TRBV7-8
cdr3_length: 13
j_call: TRBJ2-7
clone_size: NA
d_call: NA
cdr3_aa: CASSFPPSDEQYF
cdr3_nt: TGTGCCAGCAGCTTTCCCCCCTCGGACGAGCAGTACTTC

v_call: TRBV6-4
cdr3_length: 14
j_call: TRBJ2-2
clone_size: NA
d_call: NA
cdr3_aa: CASKLGPSTGELFF
cdr3_nt: TGTGCCAGCAAGTTAGGACCTAGCACCGGGGAGCTGTTTTTT

v_call: TRBV7-8
cdr3_length: 16
j_call: TRBJ1-5
clone_size: NA
d_call: NA
cdr3_aa: CASSSYRVGSNQPQHF
cdr3_nt: TGTGCCAGCAGCTCATACAGGGTTGGGAGCAATCAGCCCCAGCATTTT

v_call: TRBV5-1
cdr3_length: 13
j_call: TRBJ2-2
clone_size: NA
d_call: NA
cdr3_aa: CASSLSNAGELFF
cdr3_nt: TGCGCCAGCAGCTTGTCCAACGCCGGGGAGCTGTTTTTT

v_call: TRBV19
cdr3_length: 13
j_call: TRBJ1-2
clone_size: NA
d_call: NA
cdr3_aa: CASSIRRGYGYTF
cdr3_nt: TGTGCCAGTAGTATCCGCAGGGGCTATGGCTACACCTTC

v_call: TRBV7-2
cdr3_length: 16
j_call: TRBJ1-5
clone_size: few
d_call: NA
cdr3_aa: CASSLGGRVINQPQHF
cdr3_nt: TGTGCCAGCAGCTTAGGTGGCAGGGTGATCAATCAGCCCCAGCATTTT

v_call: TRBV18
cdr3_length: 15
j_call: TRBJ1-4
clone_size: NA
d_call: NA
cdr3_aa: CASSPGAQPGEKLFF
cdr3_nt: TGTGCCAGCTCACCCGGCGCGCAGCCTGGGGAAAAACTGTTTTTT

v_call: TRBV11-2
cdr3_length: 16
j_call: TRBJ2-2
clone_size: NA
d_call: NA
cdr3_aa: CASSLHSPANTGELFF
cdr3_nt: TGTGCCAGCAGCTTACACTCCCCTGCGAACACCGGGGAGCTGTTTTTT

v_call: TRBV15
cdr3_length: 15
j_call: TRBJ1-4
clone_size: NA
d_call: NA
cdr3_aa: CATSRAWGTNEKLFF
cdr3_nt: TGTGCCACCAGCAGAGCCTGGGGGACTAATGAAAAACTGTTTTTT

v_call: TRBV2
cdr3_length: 17
j_call: TRBJ1-5
clone_size: NA
d_call: TRBD1
cdr3_aa: CASRERLTGGNNQPQHF
cdr3_nt: TGTGCCAGCAGGGAACGGTTAACAGGGGGGAACAATCAGCCCCAGCATTTT

v_call: TRBV4-2
cdr3_length: 17
j_call: TRBJ1-6
clone_size: NA
d_call: NA
cdr3_aa: CASSQDNALSGNSPLHF
cdr3_nt: TGTGCCAGCAGCCAAGATAATGCCCTCTCGGGCAATTCACCCCTCCACTTT